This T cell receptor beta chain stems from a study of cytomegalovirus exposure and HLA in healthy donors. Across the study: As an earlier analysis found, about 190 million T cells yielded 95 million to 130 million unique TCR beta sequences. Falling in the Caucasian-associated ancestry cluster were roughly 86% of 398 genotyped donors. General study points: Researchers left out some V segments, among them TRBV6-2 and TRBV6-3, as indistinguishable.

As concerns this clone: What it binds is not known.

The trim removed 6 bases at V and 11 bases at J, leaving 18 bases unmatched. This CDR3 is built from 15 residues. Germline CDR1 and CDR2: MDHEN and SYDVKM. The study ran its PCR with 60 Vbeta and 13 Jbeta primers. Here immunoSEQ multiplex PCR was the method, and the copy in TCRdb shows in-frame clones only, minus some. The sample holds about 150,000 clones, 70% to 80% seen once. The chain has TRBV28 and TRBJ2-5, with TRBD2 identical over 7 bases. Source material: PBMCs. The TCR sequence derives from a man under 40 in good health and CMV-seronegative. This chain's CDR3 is CASSQHRDPAGEQYF. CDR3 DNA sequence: TGTGCCAGCAGCCAGCACCGGGACCCGGCGGGAGAGCAGTACTTC.